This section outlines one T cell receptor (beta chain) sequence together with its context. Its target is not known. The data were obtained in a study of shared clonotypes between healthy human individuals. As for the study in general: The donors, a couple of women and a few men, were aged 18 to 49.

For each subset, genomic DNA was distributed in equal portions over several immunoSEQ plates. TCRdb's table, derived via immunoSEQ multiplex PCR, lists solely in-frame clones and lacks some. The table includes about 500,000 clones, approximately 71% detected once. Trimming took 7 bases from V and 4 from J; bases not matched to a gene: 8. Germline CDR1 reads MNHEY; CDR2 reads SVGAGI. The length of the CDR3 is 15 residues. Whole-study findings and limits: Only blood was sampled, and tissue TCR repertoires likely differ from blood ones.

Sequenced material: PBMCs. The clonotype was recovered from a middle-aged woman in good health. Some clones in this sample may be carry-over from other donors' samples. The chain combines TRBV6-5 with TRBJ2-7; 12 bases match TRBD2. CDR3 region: CASTPALAGGYEQYF. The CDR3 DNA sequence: TGTGCCAGCACCCCAGCGCTAGCGGGAGGGTACGAGCAGTACTTC.